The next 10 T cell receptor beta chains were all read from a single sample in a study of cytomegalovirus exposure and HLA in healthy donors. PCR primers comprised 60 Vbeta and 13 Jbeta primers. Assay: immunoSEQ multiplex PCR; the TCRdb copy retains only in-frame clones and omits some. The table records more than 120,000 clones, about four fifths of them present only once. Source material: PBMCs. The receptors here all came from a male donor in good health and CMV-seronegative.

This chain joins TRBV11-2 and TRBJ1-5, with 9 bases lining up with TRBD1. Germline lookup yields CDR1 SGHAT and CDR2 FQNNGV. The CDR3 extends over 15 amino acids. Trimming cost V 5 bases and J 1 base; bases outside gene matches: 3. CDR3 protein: CASSLGQGSNQPQHF. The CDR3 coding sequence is TGTGCCAGCAGCCTGGGACAGGGAAGCAATCAGCCCCAGCATTTT. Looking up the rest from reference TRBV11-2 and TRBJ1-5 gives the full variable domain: EAGVAQSPRYKIIEKRQSVAFWCNPISGHATLYWYQQILGQGPKLLIQFQNNGVVDDSQLPKDRFSAERLKGVDSTLKIQPAKLEDSAVYLCASSLGQGSNQPQHFGDGTRLSIL.

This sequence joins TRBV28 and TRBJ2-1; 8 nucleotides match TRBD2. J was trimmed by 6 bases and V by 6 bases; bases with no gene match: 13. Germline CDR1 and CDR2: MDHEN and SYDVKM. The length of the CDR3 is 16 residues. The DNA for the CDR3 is TGTGCCAGCAGCACAAAGCGGGGGACTACGTTCAATGAGCAGTTCTTC. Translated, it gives CASSTKRGTTFNEQFF. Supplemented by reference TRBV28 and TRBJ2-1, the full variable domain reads DVKVTQSSRYLVKRTGEKVFLECVQDMDHENMFWYRQDPGLGLRLIYFSYDVKMKEKGDIPEGYSVSREKKERFSLILESASTNQTSMYLCASSTKRGTTFNEQFFGPGTRLTVL.

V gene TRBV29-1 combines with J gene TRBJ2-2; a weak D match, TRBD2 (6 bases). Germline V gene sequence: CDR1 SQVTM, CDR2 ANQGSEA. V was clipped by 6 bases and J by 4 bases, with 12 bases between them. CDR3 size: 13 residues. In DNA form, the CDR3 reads TGCAGCGTCCGGAAGACTAGCACCGGGGAGCTGTTTTTT. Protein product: CSVRKTSTGELFF.

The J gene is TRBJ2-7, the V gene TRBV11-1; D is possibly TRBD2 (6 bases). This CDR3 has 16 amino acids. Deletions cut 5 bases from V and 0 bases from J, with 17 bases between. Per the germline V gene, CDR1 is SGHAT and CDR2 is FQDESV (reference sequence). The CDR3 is CASSQPRDSVSYEQYF. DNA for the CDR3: TGTGCCAGCAGCCAACCCCGGGACTCAGTCTCCTACGAGCAGTACTTC.

This CDR3 is CASPPAGRGTDTQYF. In DNA, the CDR3 is TGTGCCAGCCCCCCCGCGGGAAGGGGCACAGATACGCAGTATTTT. The chain combines TRBV28 with TRBJ2-3, with D possibly being TRBD2 (6 bases). Trimming left V 8 bases short and J 1 base short, with 16 bases between. This CDR3 is 15 amino acids long. The germline CDR1 and CDR2 sequences are MDHEN and SYDVKM.

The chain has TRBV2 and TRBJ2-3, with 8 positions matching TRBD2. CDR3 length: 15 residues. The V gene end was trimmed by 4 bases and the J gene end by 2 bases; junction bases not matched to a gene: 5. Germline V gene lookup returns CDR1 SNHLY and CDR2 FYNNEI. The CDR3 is CASSVAGGPTDTQYF. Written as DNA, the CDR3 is TGTGCCAGCAGTGTCGCGGGAGGTCCCACAGATACGCAGTATTTT. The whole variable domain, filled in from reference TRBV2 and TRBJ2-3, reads EPEVTQTPSHQVTQMGQEVILRCVPISNHLYFYWYRQILGQKVEFLVSFYNNEISEKSEIFDDQFSVERPDGSNFTLKIRSTKLEDSAMYFCASSVAGGPTDTQYFGPGTRLTVL.

For the CDR3, the DNA is TGTGCCAGTACCCTCGGGGGGCGAACCGGGGAGCTGTTTTTT. Its translation: CASTLGGRTGELFF. This chain connects TRBV19 to TRBJ2-2, with a tentative D call TRBD2 (7 bases). The germline V gene encodes CDR1 LNHDA and CDR2 SQIVND (reference sequence). The V end lost 7 bases, the J end lost 5 bases, and 14 bases lay between the germline ends. The CDR3 totals 14 residues. Full variable domain (rest looked up from reference TRBV19 and TRBJ2-2): DGGITQSPKYLFRKEGQNVTLSCEQNLNHDAMYWYRQDPGQGLRLIYYSQIVNDFQKGDIAEGYSVSREKKESFPLTVTSAQKNPTAFYLCASTLGGRTGELFFGEGSRLTVL.

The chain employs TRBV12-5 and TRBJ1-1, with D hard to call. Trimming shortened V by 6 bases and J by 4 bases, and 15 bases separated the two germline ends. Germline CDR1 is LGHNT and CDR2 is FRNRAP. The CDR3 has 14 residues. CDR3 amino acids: CASGPSRRGTEAFF. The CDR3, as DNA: TGTGCTAGTGGCCCCTCTCGGAGAGGCACTGAAGCTTTCTTT.

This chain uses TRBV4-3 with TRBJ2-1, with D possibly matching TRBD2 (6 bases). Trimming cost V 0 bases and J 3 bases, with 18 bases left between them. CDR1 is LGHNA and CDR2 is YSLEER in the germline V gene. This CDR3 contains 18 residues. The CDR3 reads CASSQEMLALLDYNEQFF. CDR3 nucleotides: TGCGCCAGCAGCCAAGAGATGCTAGCGCTCCTAGACTACAATGAGCAGTTCTTC.

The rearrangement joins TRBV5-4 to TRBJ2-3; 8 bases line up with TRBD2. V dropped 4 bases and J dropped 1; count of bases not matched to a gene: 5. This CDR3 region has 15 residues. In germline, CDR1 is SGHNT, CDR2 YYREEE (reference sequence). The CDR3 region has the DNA TGTGCCAGCAGCGAAATACTAGCGGGCACAGATACGCAGTATTTT. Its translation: CASSEILAGTDTQYF.